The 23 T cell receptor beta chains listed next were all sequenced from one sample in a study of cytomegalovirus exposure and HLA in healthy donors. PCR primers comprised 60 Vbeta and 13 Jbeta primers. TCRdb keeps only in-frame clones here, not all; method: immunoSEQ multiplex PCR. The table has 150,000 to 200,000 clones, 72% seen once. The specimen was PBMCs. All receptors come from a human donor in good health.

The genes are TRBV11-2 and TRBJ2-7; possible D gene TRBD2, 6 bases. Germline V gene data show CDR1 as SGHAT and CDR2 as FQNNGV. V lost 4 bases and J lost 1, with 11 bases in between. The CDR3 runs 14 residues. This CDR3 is CASSYAGTSYEQYF. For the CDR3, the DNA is TGTGCCAGCAGCTATGCTGGGACTTCCTACGAGCAGTACTTC.

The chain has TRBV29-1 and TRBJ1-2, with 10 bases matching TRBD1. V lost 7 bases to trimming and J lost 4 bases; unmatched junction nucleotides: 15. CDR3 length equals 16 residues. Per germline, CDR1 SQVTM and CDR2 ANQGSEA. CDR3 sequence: CSAGGTGDLSGYGYTF. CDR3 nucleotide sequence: TGCAGCGCCGGGGGGACAGGGGATCTTTCGGGCTATGGCTACACCTTC.

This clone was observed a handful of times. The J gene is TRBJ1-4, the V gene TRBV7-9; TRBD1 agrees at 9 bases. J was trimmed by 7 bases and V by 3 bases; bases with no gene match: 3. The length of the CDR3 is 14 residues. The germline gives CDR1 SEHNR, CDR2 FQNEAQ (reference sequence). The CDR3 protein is CASSLDRGGEKLFF. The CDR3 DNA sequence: TGTGCCAGCAGCTTGGACAGGGGAGGTGAAAAACTGTTTTTT. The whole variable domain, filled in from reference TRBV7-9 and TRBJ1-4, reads DTGVSQNPRHKITKRGQNVTFRCDPISEHNRLYWYRQTLGQGPEFLTYFQNEAQLEKSRLLSDRFSAERPKGSFSTLEIQRTEQGDSAMYLCASSLDRGGEKLFFGSGTQLSVL.

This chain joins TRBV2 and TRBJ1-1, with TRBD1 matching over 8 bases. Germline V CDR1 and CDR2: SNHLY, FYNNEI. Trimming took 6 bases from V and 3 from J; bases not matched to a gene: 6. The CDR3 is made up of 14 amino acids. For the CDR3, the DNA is TGTGCCAGCAGGTCGGACAGGGTAGACACTGAAGCTTTCTTT. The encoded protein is CASRSDRVDTEAFF.

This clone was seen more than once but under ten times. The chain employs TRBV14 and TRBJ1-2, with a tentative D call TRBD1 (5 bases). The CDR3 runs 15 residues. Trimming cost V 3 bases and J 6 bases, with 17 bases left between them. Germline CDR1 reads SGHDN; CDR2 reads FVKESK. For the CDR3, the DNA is TGTGCCAGCAGCCAGTCCAGGGCGGGGATCGATGGCTACACCTTC. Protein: CASSQSRAGIDGYTF.

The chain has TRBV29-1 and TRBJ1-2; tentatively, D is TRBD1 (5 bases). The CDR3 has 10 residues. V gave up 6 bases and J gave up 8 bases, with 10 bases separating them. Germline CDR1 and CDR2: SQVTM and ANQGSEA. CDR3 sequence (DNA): TGCAGCGTCGGGGGGGAAGGCTACACCTTC. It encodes CSVGGEGYTF.

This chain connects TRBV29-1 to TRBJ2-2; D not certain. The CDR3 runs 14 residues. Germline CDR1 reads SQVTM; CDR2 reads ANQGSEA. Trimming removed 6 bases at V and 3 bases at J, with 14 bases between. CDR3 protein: CSVEAQGDTGELFF. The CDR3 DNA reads TGCAGCGTCGAGGCCCAAGGAGACACCGGGGAGCTGTTTTTT.

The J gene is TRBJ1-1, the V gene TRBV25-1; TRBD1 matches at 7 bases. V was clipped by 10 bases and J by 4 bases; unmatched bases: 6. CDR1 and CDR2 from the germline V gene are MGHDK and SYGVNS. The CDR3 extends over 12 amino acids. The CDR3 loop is CATRGEVTEAFF. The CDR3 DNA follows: TGTGCCACCAGGGGGGAGGTCACTGAAGCTTTCTTT.

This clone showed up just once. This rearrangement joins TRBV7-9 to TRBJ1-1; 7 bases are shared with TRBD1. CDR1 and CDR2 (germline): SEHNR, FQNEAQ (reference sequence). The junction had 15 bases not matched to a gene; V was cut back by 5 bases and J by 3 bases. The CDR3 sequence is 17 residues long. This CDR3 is CASSPTPGTAPYTEAFF. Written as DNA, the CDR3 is TGTGCCAGCAGCCCGACTCCCGGGACAGCACCATACACTGAAGCTTTCTTT.

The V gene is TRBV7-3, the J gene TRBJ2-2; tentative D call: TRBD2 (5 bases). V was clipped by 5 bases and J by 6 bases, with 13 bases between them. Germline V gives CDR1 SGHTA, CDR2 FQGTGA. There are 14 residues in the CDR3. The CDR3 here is CASSETREAGELFF. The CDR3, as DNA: TGTGCCAGCAGCGAAACTAGAGAGGCCGGGGAGCTGTTTTTT. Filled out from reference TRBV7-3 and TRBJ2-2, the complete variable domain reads GAGVSQTPSNKVTEKGKYVELRCDPISGHTALYWYRQSLGQGPEFLIYFQGTGAADDSGLPNDRFFAVRPEGSVSTLKIQRTERGDSAVYLCASSETREAGELFFGEGSRLTVL.

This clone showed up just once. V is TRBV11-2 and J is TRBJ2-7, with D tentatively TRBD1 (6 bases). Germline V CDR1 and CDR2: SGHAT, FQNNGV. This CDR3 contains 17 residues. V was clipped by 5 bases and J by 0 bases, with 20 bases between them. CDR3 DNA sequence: TGTGCCAGCAGCCCAAGCCGAACGGGACAAAGCTCCTACGAGCAGTACTTC. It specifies CASSPSRTGQSSYEQYF.

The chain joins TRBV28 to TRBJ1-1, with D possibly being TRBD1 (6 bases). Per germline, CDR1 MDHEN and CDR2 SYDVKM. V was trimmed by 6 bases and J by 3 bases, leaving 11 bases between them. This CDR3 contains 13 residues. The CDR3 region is CASSMDSYTEAFF. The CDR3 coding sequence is TGTGCCAGCAGCATGGACAGCTACACTGAAGCTTTCTTT.

CDR3 sequence (DNA): TGTGCCAGCACCAGGGATGGGTACGAGCAGTACTTC. Its protein product is CASTRDGYEQYF. V and J are TRBV25-1 and TRBJ2-5, with D maybe TRBD1 (5 bases). Near its end, the DNA agrees better with TRBJ2-7, so the J call may be wrong. The CDR3 is 12 residues long. Germline loops: CDR1 MGHDK, CDR2 SYGVNS.

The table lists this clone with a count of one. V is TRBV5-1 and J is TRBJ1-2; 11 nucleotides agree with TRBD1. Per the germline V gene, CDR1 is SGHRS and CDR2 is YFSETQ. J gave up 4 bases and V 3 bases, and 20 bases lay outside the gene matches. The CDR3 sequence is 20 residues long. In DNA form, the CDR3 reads TGCGCCAGCAGCTCAGGGACCCGGTGGGACAGGGGGAGGAGTAGCTATGGCTACACCTTC. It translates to CASSSGTRWDRGRSSYGYTF.

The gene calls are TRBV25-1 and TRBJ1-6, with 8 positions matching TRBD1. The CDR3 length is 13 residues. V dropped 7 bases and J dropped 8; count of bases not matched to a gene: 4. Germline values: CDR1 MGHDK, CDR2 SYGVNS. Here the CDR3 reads CASKDRVYSPLHF. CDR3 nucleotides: TGTGCCAGCAAGGACAGGGTTTATTCACCCCTCCACTTT. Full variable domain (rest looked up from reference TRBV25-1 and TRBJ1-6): EADIYQTPRYLVIGTGKKITLECSQTMGHDKMYWYQQDPGMELHLIHYSYGVNSTEKGDLSSESTVSRIRTEHFPLTLESARPSHTSQYLCASKDRVYSPLHFGNGTRLTVT.

In DNA form, the CDR3 reads TGTGCCAGCACCTTTTCGGAGCGTGGCGGGGAGCTGTTTTTT. Encoded protein: CASTFSERGGELFF. V usage is TRBV7-8 and J usage is TRBJ2-2; no clear D gene. This CDR3 has 14 residues. CDR1 is SGHVS and CDR2 is FQNEAQ in the germline V gene. V shed 7 bases and J shed 7 bases, with 16 bases lying between them.

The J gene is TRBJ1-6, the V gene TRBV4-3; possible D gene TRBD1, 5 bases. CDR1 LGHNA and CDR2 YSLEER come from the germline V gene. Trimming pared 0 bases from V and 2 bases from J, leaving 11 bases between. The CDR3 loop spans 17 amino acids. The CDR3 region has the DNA TGCGCCAGCAGCCAAGAAGAAGGGGCGACCTATAATTCACCCCTCCACTTT. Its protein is CASSQEEGATYNSPLHF.

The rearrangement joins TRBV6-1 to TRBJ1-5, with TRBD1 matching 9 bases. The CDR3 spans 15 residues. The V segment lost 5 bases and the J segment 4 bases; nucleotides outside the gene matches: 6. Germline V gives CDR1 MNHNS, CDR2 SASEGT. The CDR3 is CASSRGTGRNQPQHF. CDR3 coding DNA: TGTGCCAGCAGTAGGGGGACAGGGCGGAATCAGCCCCAGCATTTT.

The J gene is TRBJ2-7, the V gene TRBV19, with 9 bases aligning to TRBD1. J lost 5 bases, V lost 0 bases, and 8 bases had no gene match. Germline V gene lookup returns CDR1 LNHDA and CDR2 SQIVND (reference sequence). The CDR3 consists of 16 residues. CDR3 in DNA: TGTGCCAGTAGTATAGAGGCACAGGGGGCGCGCGACGAGCAGTACTTC. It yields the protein CASSIEAQGARDEQYF.

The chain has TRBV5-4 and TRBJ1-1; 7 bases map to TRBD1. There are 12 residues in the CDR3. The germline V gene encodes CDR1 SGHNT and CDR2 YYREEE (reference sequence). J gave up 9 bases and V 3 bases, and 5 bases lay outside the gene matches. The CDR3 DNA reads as TGTGCCAGCAGCTGGACAGGTGGGAAAGCTTTCTTT. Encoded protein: CASSWTGGKAFF.

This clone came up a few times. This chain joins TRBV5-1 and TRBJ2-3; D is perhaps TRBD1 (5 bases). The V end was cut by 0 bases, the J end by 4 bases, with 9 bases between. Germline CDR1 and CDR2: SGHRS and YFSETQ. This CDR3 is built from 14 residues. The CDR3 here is CASSLGAGSDTQYF. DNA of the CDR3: TGCGCCAGCAGCTTGGGGGCAGGGTCAGATACGCAGTATTTT.

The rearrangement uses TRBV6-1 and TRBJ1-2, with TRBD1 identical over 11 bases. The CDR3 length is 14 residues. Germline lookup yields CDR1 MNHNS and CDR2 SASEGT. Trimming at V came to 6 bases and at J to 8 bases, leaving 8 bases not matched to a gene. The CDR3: CASSLDRGPRGYTF. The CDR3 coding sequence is TGTGCCAGCAGCCTGGACAGGGGGCCAAGAGGCTACACCTTC.

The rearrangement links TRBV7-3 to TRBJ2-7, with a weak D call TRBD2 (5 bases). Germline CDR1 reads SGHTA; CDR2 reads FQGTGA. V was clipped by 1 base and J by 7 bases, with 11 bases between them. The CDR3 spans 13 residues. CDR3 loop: CASSLRGTGEQYF. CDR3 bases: TGTGCCAGCAGCTTAAGGGGAACGGGGGAGCAGTACTTC.